These 27 T cell receptor beta chains were sequenced from one sample in a study of shared clonotypes between healthy human individuals. Measured with immunoSEQ multiplex PCR; TCRdb has only the in-frame clones, and not every one. The table has some 2,000,000 clones, 95% seen once. Sequences were obtained from naive CD4+ T cells sorted from blood. Subset described: CD45RA+ positively selected. The receptors were gathered from a man younger than 35 in good health.

The V and J genes are TRBV5-5 and TRBJ2-1; D ambiguous. The CDR3 is made up of 11 amino acids. Germline values: CDR1 SGHKS, CDR2 YYEKEE (reference sequence). The V end was cut by 3 bases, the J end by 7 bases, with 5 bases between. This chain's CDR3 is CASSSQNEQFF. In DNA form, the CDR3 reads TGTGCCAGCAGCTCCCAGAATGAGCAGTTCTTC.

This sequence joins TRBV2 and TRBJ2-7; TRBD1 agrees at 11 bases. The CDR3 length is 14 residues. V trimming: 7 bases; J trimming: 5 bases; junction bases outside the gene matches: 7. From germline, CDR1 is SNHLY and CDR2 FYNNEI. The CDR3, as DNA: TGTGCCAGCAACCCGGGACAGGGGGTAAACGAGCAGTACTTC. It is translated as CASNPGQGVNEQYF.

The chain has TRBV13 and TRBJ1-3; 7 positions match TRBD1. CDR1 is PRHDT and CDR2 is FYEKMQ in the germline V gene (reference sequence). V trimming: 5 bases; J trimming: 4 bases; junction bases outside the gene matches: 8. The CDR3 is 15 amino acids. CDR3 sequence (DNA): TGTGCCAGCAGCCAAGGGGGCTCGAAAGGAAACACCATATATTTT. This translates into CASSQGGSKGNTIYF.

The chain couples TRBV15 to TRBJ1-2, with 10 bases lining up with TRBD1. Looked up from germline, CDR1 is LNHNV and CDR2 is YYDKDF (reference sequence). The CDR3 is 17 residues long. With 0 bases clipped from V and 0 bases from J, the junction kept 4 bases outside the gene matches. The CDR3 reads CATSRDGTGVSNYGYTF. CDR3 bases: TGTGCCACCAGCAGAGACGGGACAGGGGTATCTAACTATGGCTACACCTTC.

About this clone: The same CDR3 is also encoded by other DNA sequences in this sample. The rearrangement joins TRBV5-5 to TRBJ1-1; 8 bases align to TRBD1. The CDR3 runs 13 residues. CDR1 is SGHKS, CDR2 YYEKEE, per germline (reference sequence). Trimming cost V 1 base and J 4 bases; bases outside gene matches: 0. CDR3 loop: CASSLTGGTEAFF. DNA for the CDR3: TGTGCCAGCAGCTTGACAGGGGGCACTGAAGCTTTCTTT. The full variable domain, rest sourced from reference TRBV5-5 and TRBJ1-1, is DAGVTQSPTHLIKTRGQQVTLRCSPISGHKSVSWYQQVLGQGPQFIFQYYEKEERGRGNFPDRFSARQFPNYSSELNVNALLLGDSALYLCASSLTGGTEAFFGQGTRLTVV.

The gene calls are TRBV10-3 and TRBJ1-1; D gene uncertain. CDR1 ENHRY and CDR2 SYGVKD come from the germline V gene. V was cut by 2 bases and J by 3 bases, with 13 bases left in between. The CDR3 contains 15 residues. CDR3 nucleotides: TGTGCCATCAGTGAGCCCCACGGGTCTTACACTGAAGCTTTCTTT. Amino acids: CAISEPHGSYTEAFF.

V gene TRBV7-9 combines with J gene TRBJ1-3; TRBD1 might be the D (6 bases). The V end lost 7 bases, the J end lost 0 bases, and 16 bases lay between the germline ends. CDR1 is SEHNR, CDR2 FQNEAQ, per germline (reference sequence). The CDR3 spans 16 residues. The CDR3 reads CASTPSGGRSGNTIYF. The CDR3, as DNA: TGTGCCAGCACCCCTTCGGGGGGCCGCTCTGGAAACACCATATATTTT.

A note on this clone: This sample includes further DNA sequences coding for the same CDR3. The chain joins TRBV5-6 to TRBJ2-7; unclear D gene. This CDR3 has 14 amino acids. Trimming removed 0 bases at V and 2 bases at J, with 9 bases between. Germline CDR1 and CDR2: SGHDT and YYEEEE. The CDR3 nucleotides are TGTGCCAGCAGCTTGGAACCGGGTCCCTACGAGCAGTACTTC. Protein product: CASSLEPGPYEQYF. Combining the CDR3 with reference TRBV5-6 and TRBJ2-7 gives the whole variable domain DAGVTQSPTHLIKTRGQQVTLRCSPKSGHDTVSWYQQALGQGPQFIFQYYEEEERQRGNFPDRFSGHQFPNYSSELNVNALLLGDSALYLCASSLEPGPYEQYFGPGTRLTVT.

The rearrangement uses TRBV5-4 and TRBJ2-4; D ambiguous. The CDR3 runs to 17 residues. Per the germline V gene, CDR1 is SGHNT and CDR2 is YYREEE (reference sequence). Trimming pared 5 bases from V and 1 base from J, leaving 19 bases between. In DNA, the CDR3 is TGTGCCAGCAGTTCCCGATGGGGTGGGATGGCCAAAAACATTCAGTACTTC. Translating gives CASSSRWGGMAKNIQYF.

The chain uses TRBV9 and TRBJ2-2, with 8 bases aligning to TRBD2. The germline V gene encodes CDR1 SGDLS and CDR2 YYNGEE. The CDR3 contains 16 residues. V shed 0 bases, J shed 3 bases, and the junction held 4 bases outside the gene matches. CDR3 amino acids: CASSVASGSHTGELFF. The CDR3 region has the DNA TGTGCCAGCAGCGTAGCCAGCGGGAGCCACACCGGGGAGCTGTTTTTT.

The V call is TRBV7-9, the J call TRBJ1-1; D gene ambiguous. Germline assignment: CDR1 SEHNR and CDR2 FQNEAQ (reference sequence). Trimming pared 5 bases from V and 4 bases from J, leaving 14 bases between. The CDR3 runs to 14 residues. The CDR3 DNA reads as TGTGCCAGCAGCGCACGGGGTGGGAGCACTGAAGCTTTCTTT. This sequence encodes CASSARGGSTEAFF. Using reference TRBV7-9 and TRBJ1-1 for the parts outside the CDR3, the full variable domain is DTGVSQNPRHKITKRGQNVTFRCDPISEHNRLYWYRQTLGQGPEFLTYFQNEAQLEKSRLLSDRFSAERPKGSFSTLEIQRTEQGDSAMYLCASSARGGSTEAFFGQGTRLTVV.

The CDR3 is CASSSRSPLQGYTF. The DNA for the CDR3 is TGTGCCAGCAGCTCTCGGAGTCCTCTGCAGGGCTACACCTTC. This sequence joins TRBV7-9 and TRBJ1-2; D call uncertain. The CDR3 totals 14 residues. The germline V and J ends were trimmed by 4 bases and 8 bases, with 17 bases remaining between them. From germline, CDR1 is SEHNR and CDR2 FQNEAQ (reference sequence).

The chain recombines TRBV6-6 with TRBJ2-3, with D possibly matching TRBD1 (6 bases). The CDR3 sequence is 15 residues long. The germline gives CDR1 MNHNY, CDR2 SVGAGI (reference sequence). Trimming pared 2 bases from V and 6 bases from J, leaving 15 bases between. The CDR3 region has the DNA TGTGCCAGCAGTTACCTTGGGGGCGCGAGCGATACGCAGTATTTT. Translating gives CASSYLGGASDTQYF.

The sample holds one count of this clone. The V gene is TRBV7-6, the J gene TRBJ2-7; the match to TRBD2 covers 8 bases. The length of the CDR3 is 14 residues. Unmatched junction bases numbered 7, after V lost 3 bases and J lost 6 bases. CDR1 is SGHVS and CDR2 is FNYEAQ in the germline V gene. The CDR3 spells CASSLAGGRGEQYF. CDR3 coding DNA: TGTGCCAGCAGCTTGGCGGGAGGCCGTGGCGAGCAGTACTTC. The complete variable domain, with remaining parts taken from reference TRBV7-6 and TRBJ2-7, reads GAGVSQSPRYKVTKRGQDVALRCDPISGHVSLYWYRQALGQGPEFLTYFNYEAQQDKSGLPNDRFSAERPEGSISTLTIQRTEQRDSAMYRCASSLAGGRGEQYFGPGTRLTVT.

The CDR3 loop is CASSSTGQAIMNTEAFF. In DNA form, the CDR3 reads TGTGCCAGCTCATCAACGGGACAGGCGATAATGAACACTGAAGCTTTCTTT. V and J are TRBV18 and TRBJ1-1, with 8 nucleotides matching TRBD1. Trimming took 5 bases from V and 0 from J; bases not matched to a gene: 11. This CDR3 spans 17 amino acids. Looked up from germline, CDR1 is KGHSH and CDR2 is LQKENI.

The chain links TRBV6-1 to TRBJ2-7; D assignment may be TRBD1 or TRBD2 (5 bases each). Germline V gene lookup returns CDR1 MNHNS and CDR2 SASEGT. With 3 bases removed from V and 0 bases from J, the gap between germline ends came to 12 bases. This CDR3 comprises 15 residues. The CDR3 nucleotides are TGTGCCAGCAGTGACCGGGACCAAAACTCCTACGAGCAGTACTTC. Its translation: CASSDRDQNSYEQYF.

The chain carries TRBV7-2 and TRBJ1-2; TRBD1 agrees at 8 bases. The CDR3 contains 15 residues. With 0 bases clipped from V and 4 bases from J, the junction kept 4 bases outside the gene matches. In germline, CDR1 is SGHTA, CDR2 FQGNSA. The CDR3 DNA sequence: TGTGCCAGCAGCTTAGCGGGGACAGGACTCTATGGCTACACCTTC. This translates into CASSLAGTGLYGYTF.

The CDR3 here is CASTLLGTATYGYTF. The DNA of the CDR3 is TGTGCCAGCACTCTGCTCGGGACAGCAACCTATGGCTACACCTTC. J is TRBJ1-2 and V is TRBV2, with TRBD1 matching over 7 bases. Per the germline V gene, CDR1 is SNHLY and CDR2 is FYNNEI. V lost 7 bases, J lost 4 bases, and 12 bases stayed unmatched. The CDR3 contains 15 residues.

The chain carries TRBV5-5 and TRBJ2-7; 10 nucleotides line up with TRBD1. CDR1 SGHKS and CDR2 YYEKEE come from the germline V gene (reference sequence). V dropped 0 bases and J dropped 2; count of bases not matched to a gene: 2. This CDR3 comprises 15 residues. CDR3 sequence reads: CASSLAGTGAYEQYF. In DNA form, the CDR3 reads TGTGCCAGCAGCTTGGCCGGGACAGGGGCCTACGAGCAGTACTTC.

The gene calls are TRBV9 and TRBJ2-7; 10 bases line up with TRBD1. This CDR3 region has 15 residues. After removal of 4 bases from V and 2 bases from J, the junction contained 6 bases not matched to a gene. The germline CDR1 and CDR2 sequences are SGDLS and YYNGEE. The CDR3 coding sequence is TGTGCCAGCAGCCGAAAGACAGGGGGCCCCTACGAGCAGTACTTC. Its protein is CASSRKTGGPYEQYF.

The chain couples TRBV7-2 to TRBJ1-2; the match to TRBD1 covers 7 bases. This CDR3 is built from 14 residues. Germline loops: CDR1 SGHTA, CDR2 FQGNSA. Trimming took 5 bases from V and 2 from J; bases not matched to a gene: 5. The CDR3 nucleotides are TGTGCCAGCAGCACTACAGGGGTGAACTATGGCTACACCTTC. Translated, it gives CASSTTGVNYGYTF.

The chain is built from TRBV9 and TRBJ1-6, with D possibly matching TRBD1 (5 bases). The CDR3 is 15 amino acids. Germline V gene lookup returns CDR1 SGDLS and CDR2 YYNGEE. The V end lost 4 bases, the J end lost 8 bases, and 16 bases lay between the germline ends. The CDR3 spells CASSLPGTGDSPLHF. The CDR3 DNA sequence: TGTGCCAGCAGCCTCCCCGGGACCGGGGATTCACCCCTCCACTTT.

The rearrangement joins TRBV6-5 to TRBJ2-7, with TRBD1 matching over 7 bases. After removal of 3 bases from V and 2 bases from J, the junction contained 4 bases not matched to a gene. The CDR3 loop spans 14 amino acids. Germline V gene lookup returns CDR1 MNHEY and CDR2 SVGAGI. The CDR3 nucleotides read TGTGCCAGCAGTTATTGGGACAGCACCTACGAGCAGTACTTC. Amino acid sequence: CASSYWDSTYEQYF.

The chain joins TRBV2 to TRBJ1-2; D may be TRBD1 (6 bases). Germline V gene data show CDR1 as SNHLY and CDR2 as FYNNEI. With 8 bases removed from V and 3 bases from J, the gap between germline ends came to 13 bases. CDR3 length: 13 residues. CDR3 residues: CASWVRGDYGYTF. The CDR3 DNA follows: TGTGCCAGCTGGGTCAGGGGAGACTATGGCTACACCTTC.

The chain is built from TRBV5-4 and TRBJ1-2; 7 bases are shared with TRBD1. Germline CDR1 is SGHNT and CDR2 is YYREEE (reference sequence). J was trimmed by 3 bases and V by 1 base; bases with no gene match: 6. The CDR3 length is 15 residues. The CDR3 DNA is TGTGCCAGCAGCTTGTCTCGACAGGGATACTATGGCTACACCTTC. Translating it yields CASSLSRQGYYGYTF. The entire variable domain, with the rest obtained from reference TRBV5-4 and TRBJ1-2, is as follows: ETGVTQSPTHLIKTRGQQVTLRCSSQSGHNTVSWYQQALGQGPQFIFQYYREEENGRGNFPPRFSGLQFPNYSSELNVNALELDDSALYLCASSLSRQGYYGYTFGSGTRLTVV.

The genes are TRBV9 and TRBJ2-2; 10 positions agree with TRBD1. Germline CDR1 and CDR2: SGDLS and YYNGEE. The CDR3 totals 15 residues. Losses at the gene ends were 4 bases for V and 4 bases for J; bases not matched to a gene: 4. CDR3 DNA: TGTGCCAGCAGCCCCCGGACAGGGGGCACCGGGGAGCTGTTTTTT. Amino acid sequence: CASSPRTGGTGELFF. The full variable domain, its missing parts supplied by reference TRBV9 and TRBJ2-2, is DSGVTQTPKHLITATGQRVTLRCSPRSGDLSVYWYQQSLDQGLQFLIQYYNGEERAKGNILERFSAQQFPDLHSELNLSSLELGDSALYFCASSPRTGGTGELFFGEGSRLTVL.

J is TRBJ2-5 and V is TRBV19; D unclear. The CDR3 is made up of 16 amino acids. Germline assignment: CDR1 LNHDA and CDR2 SQIVND (reference sequence). The ends were cut back, 6 bases at V and 3 bases at J, with 20 bases in the middle. The CDR3 region has the DNA TGTGCCAGTAGCATTACCCCGCCTTGGGGAAAAGAGACCCAGTACTTC. It yields the protein CASSITPPWGKETQYF.